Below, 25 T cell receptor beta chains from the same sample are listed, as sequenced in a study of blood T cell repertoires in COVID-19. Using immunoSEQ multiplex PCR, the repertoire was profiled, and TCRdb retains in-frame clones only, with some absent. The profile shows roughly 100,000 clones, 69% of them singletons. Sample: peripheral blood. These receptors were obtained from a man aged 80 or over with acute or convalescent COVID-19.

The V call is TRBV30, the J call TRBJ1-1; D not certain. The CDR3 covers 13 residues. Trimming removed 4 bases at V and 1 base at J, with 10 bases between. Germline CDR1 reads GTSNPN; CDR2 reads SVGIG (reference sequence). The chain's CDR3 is CAWKRDSNTEAFF. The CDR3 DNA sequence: TGTGCCTGGAAACGGGATTCGAACACTGAAGCTTTCTTT.

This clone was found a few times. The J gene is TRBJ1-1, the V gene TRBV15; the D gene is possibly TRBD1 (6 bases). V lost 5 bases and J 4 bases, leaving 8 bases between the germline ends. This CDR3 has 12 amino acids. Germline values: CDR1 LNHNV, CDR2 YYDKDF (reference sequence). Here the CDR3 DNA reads TGTGCCACCAGCTTAGGGGGCACTGAAGCTTTCTTT. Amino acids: CATSLGGTEAFF.

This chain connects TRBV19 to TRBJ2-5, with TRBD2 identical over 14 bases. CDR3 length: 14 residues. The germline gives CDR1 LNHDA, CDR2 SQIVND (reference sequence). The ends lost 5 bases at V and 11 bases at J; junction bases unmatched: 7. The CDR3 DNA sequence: TGTGCCAGTAGTCGAGAGACTAGCGGGAGGGCTCAGTACTTC. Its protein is CASSRETSGRAQYF.

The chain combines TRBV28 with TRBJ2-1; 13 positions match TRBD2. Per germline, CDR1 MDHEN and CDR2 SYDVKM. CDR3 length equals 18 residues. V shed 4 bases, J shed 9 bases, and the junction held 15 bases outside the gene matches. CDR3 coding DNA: TGTGCCAGCAGTTCACCCCCCCAACTAGCGGGAGGGCCACGTGAGCAGTTCTTC. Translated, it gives CASSSPPQLAGGPREQFF.

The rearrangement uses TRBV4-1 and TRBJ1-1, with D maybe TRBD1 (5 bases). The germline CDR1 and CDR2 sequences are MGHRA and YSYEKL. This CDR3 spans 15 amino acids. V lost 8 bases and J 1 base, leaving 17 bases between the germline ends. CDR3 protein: CASGAWMSWNTEAFF. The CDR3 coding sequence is TGCGCCAGCGGGGCTTGGATGTCGTGGAACACTGAAGCTTTCTTT.

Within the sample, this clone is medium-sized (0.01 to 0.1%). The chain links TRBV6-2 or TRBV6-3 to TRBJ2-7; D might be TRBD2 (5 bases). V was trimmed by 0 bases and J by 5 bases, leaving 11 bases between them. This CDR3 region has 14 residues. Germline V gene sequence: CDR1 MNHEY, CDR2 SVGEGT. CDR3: CASSYSSSSDEQYF. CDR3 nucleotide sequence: TGTGCCAGCAGTTACTCGTCTAGCAGCGACGAGCAGTACTTC.

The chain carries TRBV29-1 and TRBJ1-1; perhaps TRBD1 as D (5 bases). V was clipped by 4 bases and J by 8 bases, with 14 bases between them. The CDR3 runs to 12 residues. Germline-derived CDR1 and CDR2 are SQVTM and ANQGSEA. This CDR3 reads CSVVGQGVEAFF. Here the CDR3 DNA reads TGCAGCGTTGTAGGGCAGGGCGTCGAAGCTTTCTTT. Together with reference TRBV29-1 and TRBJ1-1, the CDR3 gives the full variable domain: SAVISQKPSRDICQRGTSLTIQCQVDSQVTMMFWYRQQPGQSLTLIATANQGSEATYESGFVIDKFPISRPNLTFSTLTVSNMSPEDSSIYLCSVVGQGVEAFFGQGTRLTVV.

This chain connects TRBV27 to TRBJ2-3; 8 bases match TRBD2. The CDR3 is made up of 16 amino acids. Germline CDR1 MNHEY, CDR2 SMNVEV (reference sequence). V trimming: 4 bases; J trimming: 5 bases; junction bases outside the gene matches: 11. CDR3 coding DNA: TGTGCCAGCAGTTCCAAAGCGGGAGTCAGGCAAGATACGCAGTATTTT. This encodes CASSSKAGVRQDTQYF.

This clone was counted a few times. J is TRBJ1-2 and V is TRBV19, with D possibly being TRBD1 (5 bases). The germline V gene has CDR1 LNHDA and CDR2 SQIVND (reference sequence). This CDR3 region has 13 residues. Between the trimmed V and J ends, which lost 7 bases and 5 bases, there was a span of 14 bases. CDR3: CASTPRGSYGYTF. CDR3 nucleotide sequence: TGTGCCAGTACCCCGCGGGGGAGTTATGGCTACACCTTC.

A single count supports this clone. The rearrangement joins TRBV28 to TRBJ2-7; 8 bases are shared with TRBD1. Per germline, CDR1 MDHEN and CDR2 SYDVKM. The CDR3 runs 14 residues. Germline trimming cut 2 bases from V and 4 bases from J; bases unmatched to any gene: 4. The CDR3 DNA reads TGTGCCAGCAGTTTACAGGGACAGGAGTACGAGCAGTACTTC. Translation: CASSLQGQEYEQYF. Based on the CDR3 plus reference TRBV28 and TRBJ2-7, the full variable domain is DVKVTQSSRYLVKRTGEKVFLECVQDMDHENMFWYRQDPGLGLRLIYFSYDVKMKEKGDIPEGYSVSREKKERFSLILESASTNQTSMYLCASSLQGQEYEQYFGPGTRLTVT.

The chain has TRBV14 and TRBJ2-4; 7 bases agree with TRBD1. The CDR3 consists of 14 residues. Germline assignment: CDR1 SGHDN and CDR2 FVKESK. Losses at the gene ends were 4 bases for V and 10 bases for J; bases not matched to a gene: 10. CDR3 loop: CASSPDRSAGIQYF. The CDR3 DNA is TGTGCCAGCAGCCCGGACAGGAGTGCAGGTATTCAGTACTTC.

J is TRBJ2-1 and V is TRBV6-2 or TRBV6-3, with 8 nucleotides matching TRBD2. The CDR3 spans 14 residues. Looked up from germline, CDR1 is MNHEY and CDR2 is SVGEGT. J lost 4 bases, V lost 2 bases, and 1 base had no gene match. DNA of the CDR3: TGTGCCAGCAGTTACGCTAGCGGGTACAATGAGCAGTTCTTC. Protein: CASSYASGYNEQFF.

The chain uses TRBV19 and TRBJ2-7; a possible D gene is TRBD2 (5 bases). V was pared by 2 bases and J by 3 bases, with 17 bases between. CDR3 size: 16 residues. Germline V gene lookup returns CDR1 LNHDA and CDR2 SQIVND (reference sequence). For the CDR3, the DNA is TGTGCCAGTAGTATACACTCCCCGGGAAAATACTACGAGCAGTACTTC. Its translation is CASSIHSPGKYYEQYF.

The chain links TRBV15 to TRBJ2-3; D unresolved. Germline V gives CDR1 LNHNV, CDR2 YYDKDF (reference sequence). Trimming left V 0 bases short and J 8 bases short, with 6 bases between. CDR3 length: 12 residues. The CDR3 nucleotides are TGTGCCACCAGCAGAGAATCCCTTACGCAGTATTTT. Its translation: CATSRESLTQYF. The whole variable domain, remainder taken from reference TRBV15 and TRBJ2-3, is DAMVIQNPRYQVTQFGKPVTLSCSQTLNHNVMYWYQQKSSQAPKLLFHYYDKDFNNEADTPDNFQSRRPNTSFCFLDIRSPGLGDTAMYLCATSRESLTQYFGPGTRLTVL.

The CDR3 spells CASSVGLEQFF. In DNA form, the CDR3 reads TGTGCCAGCAGTGTGGGCCTCGAGCAGTTCTTC. V and J are TRBV25-1 and TRBJ2-1; the D is unclear. Trimming removed 4 bases at V and 10 bases at J, with 8 bases between. Germline lookup yields CDR1 MGHDK and CDR2 SYGVNS. The CDR3 consists of 11 residues.

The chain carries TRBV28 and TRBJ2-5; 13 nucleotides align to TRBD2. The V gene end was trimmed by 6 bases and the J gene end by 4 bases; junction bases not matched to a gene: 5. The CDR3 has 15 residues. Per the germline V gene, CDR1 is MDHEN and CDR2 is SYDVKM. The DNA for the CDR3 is TGTGCCAGCAGCACCGGGACTAGCGGGGTAGAGACCCAGTACTTC. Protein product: CASSTGTSGVETQYF.

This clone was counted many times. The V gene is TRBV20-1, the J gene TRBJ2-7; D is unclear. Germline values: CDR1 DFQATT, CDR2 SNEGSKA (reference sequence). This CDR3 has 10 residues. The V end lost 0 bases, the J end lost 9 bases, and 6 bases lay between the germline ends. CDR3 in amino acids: CSARETRQYF. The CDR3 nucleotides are TGCAGTGCTAGAGAGACAAGGCAGTACTTC.

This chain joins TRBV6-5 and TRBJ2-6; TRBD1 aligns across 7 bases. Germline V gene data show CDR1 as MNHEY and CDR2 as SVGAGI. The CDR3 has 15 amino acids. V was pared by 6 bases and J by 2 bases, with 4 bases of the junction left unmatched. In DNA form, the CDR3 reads TGTGCCAGCAGGCCAGACAGGGCTGGGGCCAACGTCCTGACTTTC. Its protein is CASRPDRAGANVLTF.

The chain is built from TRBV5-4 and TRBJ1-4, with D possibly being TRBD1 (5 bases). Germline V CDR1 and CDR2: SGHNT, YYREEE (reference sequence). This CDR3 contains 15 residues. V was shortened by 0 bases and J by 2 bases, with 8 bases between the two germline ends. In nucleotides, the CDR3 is TGTGCCAGCAGCTTGGCCGGGGGGACTAATGAAAAACTGTTTTTT. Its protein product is CASSLAGGTNEKLFF.

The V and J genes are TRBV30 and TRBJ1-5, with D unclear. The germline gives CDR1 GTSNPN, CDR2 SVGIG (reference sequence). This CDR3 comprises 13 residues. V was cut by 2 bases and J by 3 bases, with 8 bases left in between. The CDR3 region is CAWSTQDNQPQHF. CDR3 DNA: TGTGCCTGGAGTACGCAGGACAATCAGCCCCAGCATTTT. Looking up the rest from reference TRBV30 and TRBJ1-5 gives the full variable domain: SQTIHQWPATLVQPVGSPLSLECTVEGTSNPNLYWYRQAAGRGLQLLFYSVGIGQISSEVPQNLSASRPQDRQFILSSKKLLLSDSGFYLCAWSTQDNQPQHFGDGTRLSIL.

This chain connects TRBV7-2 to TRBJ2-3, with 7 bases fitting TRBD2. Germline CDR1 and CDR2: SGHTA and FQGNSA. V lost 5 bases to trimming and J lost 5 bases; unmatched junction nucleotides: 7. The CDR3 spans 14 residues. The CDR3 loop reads CASSQGLVGDTQYF. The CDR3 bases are TGTGCCAGCAGCCAAGGACTAGTGGGAGATACGCAGTATTTT.

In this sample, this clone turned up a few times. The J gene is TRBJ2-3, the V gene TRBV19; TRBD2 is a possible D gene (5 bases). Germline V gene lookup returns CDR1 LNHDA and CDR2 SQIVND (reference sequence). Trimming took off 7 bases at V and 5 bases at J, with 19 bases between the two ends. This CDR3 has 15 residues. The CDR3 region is CASTLSRTQGDTQYF. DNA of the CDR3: TGTGCCAGTACACTGAGTCGGACTCAAGGAGATACGCAGTATTTT.

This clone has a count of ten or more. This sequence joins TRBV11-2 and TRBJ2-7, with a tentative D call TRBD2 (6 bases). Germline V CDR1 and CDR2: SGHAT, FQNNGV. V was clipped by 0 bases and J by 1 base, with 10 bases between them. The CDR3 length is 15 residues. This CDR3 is CASSLDWDSSYEQYF. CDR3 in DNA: TGTGCCAGCAGCTTAGATTGGGACTCATCCTACGAGCAGTACTTC.

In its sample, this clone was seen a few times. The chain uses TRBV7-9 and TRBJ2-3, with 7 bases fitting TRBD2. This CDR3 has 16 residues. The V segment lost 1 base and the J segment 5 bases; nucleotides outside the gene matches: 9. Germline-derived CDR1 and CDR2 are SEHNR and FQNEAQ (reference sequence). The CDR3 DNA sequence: TGTGCCAGCAGCTTAGGGGCGGGAGCCCAAGGAGATACGCAGTATTTT. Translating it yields CASSLGAGAQGDTQYF. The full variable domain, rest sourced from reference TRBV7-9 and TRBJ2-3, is DTGVSQNPRHKITKRGQNVTFRCDPISEHNRLYWYRQTLGQGPEFLTYFQNEAQLEKSRLLSDRFSAERPKGSFSTLEIQRTEQGDSAMYLCASSLGAGAQGDTQYFGPGTRLTVL.

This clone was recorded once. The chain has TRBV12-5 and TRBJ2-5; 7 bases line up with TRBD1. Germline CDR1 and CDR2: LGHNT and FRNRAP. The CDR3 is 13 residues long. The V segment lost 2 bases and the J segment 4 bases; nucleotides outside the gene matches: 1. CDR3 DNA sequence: TGTGCTAGTGGTTTGTCAGGGGGAGAGACCCAGTACTTC. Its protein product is CASGLSGGETQYF.